This TCR beta chain was sequenced during a study of STAT5B mutations in CD4+ large granular lymphocyte leukemia (dated by TCRdb to 2022 to 2024). For the study in its entirety: Among the healthy controls, the CDR3 'QG' motif was associated with a particular HLA allele. The study compared the TCRbeta repertoires of patients with CD4+ T-cell large granular lymphocyte leukemia against those of healthy blood donors. Flow cytometry on FACSCanto II or FACSVerse confirmed that purified fractions exceeded 95% purity among lymphocytes. What the research found in general, with its limitations: Each patient's main leukemic clonotypes were private, but roughly a quarter of these clonotypes showed up at low frequency in the non-leukemic repertoires of other patients. Greater clonality appeared to be present in CD4-sorted patient repertoires than in healthy CD4+ repertoires, and the difference was retained after the putative leukemic clones were removed. The data were not HLA-matched, and the higher clonality in CD4+ T-LGLL than in CD8+ T-LGLL could be due to the relatively small sample size. Enrichment of TRBV06-family usage was observed among the top patient clones (8/27) relative to healthy controls (2/35).

On this clone itself: Its antigen remains unidentified. No much larger clone exists at a distance of one base, and base qualities are not known.

Spanning cysteine to phenylalanine, the CDR3 consists of 13 amino acids. CDR3 DNA only is kept here, 39 bases in frame from base 1. CDR1 MNHEY and CDR2 SVGAGI are derived from the germline V gene. V is cut by 8 bases and J by 4 bases, and the space between the germline ends is 12 bases. The immunoSEQ assay at survey resolution was applied to genomic DNA for sequencing of TCRbeta rearrangements. The authors' analysis ran thus. In the TCR sequencing data, the lowest productive clonotype frequency that could be detected was 2.59 x 10-5. Analyses included only productive TCRbeta rearrangements, meaning complete and in-frame sequences. Simpson clonality, calculated in the immunoSEQ Analyzer version 3.0, was used as the measure of sample clonality. Clones were binned by frequency as very rare, small, medium, large (1-20%) or hyperexpanded (>20%). Generation probabilities were estimated with OLGA 1.2.3, V-gene circos plots were made with VDJtools, specificities were looked up in VDJdb, and CDR3 motifs were identified with GLIPH. TCRdb took over this immuneACCESS table, retaining in-frame rearrangements with V and J assigned. Such tables are incomplete; in checked studies, under half of the missing clones stem from an unresolved V gene, and the remainder is unexplained. V, J and clone size are taken as reported in that table, and D and trimming were inferred from the DNA itself. The sample data list 25,000 to 35,000 clones, and roughly two thirds of these were observed just once. 0.4% to 0.45% of the sample belongs to the ten largest clones.

The healthy control group was made up of roughly 39 blood donors, and the Finnish Red Cross blood service supplied their buffy coats. All TCR-sequenced material derived from peripheral blood: patient blood samples and healthy donor buffy coats. Peripheral blood mononuclear cells were isolated by Ficoll-Hypaque gradient centrifugation. For the healthy controls, CD4+ cells were obtained from buffy coats by magnetic purification. Genomic DNA was extracted with the Gentra Puregene Cell and Tissue kit and quantified on a Qubit 2.0 fluorometer. In this chain, TRBV6-5 is recombined with TRBJ1-5; the D gene is unclear. The specimen was CD4+ T cells from blood buffy coats. This clonotype originated in a human donor in good health. The CDR3: CASGRAGNQPQHF. The DNA sequence is given as TGTGCCAGCGGGAGGGCGGGGAATCAGCCCCAGCATTTT.